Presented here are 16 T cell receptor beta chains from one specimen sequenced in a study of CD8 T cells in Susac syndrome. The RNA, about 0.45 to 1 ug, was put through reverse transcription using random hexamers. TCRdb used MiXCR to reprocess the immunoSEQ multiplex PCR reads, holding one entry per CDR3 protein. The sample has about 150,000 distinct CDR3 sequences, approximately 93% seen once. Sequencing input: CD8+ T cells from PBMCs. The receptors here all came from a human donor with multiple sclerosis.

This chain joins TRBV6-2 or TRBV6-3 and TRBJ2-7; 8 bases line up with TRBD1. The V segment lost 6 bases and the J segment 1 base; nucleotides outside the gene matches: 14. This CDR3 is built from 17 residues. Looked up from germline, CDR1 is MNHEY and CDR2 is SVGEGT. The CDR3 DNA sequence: TGTGCCAGCAGCCACCCCCCGGGACAGGTAGGATCCTACGAGCAGTACTTC. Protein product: CASSHPPGQVGSYEQYF.

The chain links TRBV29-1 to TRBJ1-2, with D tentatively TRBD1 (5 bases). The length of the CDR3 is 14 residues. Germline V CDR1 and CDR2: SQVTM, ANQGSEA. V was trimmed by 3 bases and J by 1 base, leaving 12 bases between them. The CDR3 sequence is CSVDKGQLNYGYTF. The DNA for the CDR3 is TGCAGCGTTGATAAGGGGCAGCTTAACTATGGCTACACCTTC.

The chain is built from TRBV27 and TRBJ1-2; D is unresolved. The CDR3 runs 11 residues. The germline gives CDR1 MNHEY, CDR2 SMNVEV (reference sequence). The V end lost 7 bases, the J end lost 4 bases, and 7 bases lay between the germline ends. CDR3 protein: CASKGIYGYTF. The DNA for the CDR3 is TGTGCCAGCAAAGGGATCTATGGCTACACCTTC.

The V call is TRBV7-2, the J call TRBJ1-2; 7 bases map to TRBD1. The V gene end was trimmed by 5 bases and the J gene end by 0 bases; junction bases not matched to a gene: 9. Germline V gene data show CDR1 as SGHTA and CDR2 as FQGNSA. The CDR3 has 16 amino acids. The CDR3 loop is CASSLRSGTANYGYTF. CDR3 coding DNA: TGTGCCAGCAGCCTCAGGTCTGGGACAGCTAACTATGGCTACACCTTC.

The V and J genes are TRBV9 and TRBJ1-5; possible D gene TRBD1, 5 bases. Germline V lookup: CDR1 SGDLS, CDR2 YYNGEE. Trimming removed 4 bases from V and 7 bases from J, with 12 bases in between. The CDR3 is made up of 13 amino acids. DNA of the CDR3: TGTGCCAGCAGCCCCGCAGGGAACCAGCCCCAGCATTTT. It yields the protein CASSPAGNQPQHF. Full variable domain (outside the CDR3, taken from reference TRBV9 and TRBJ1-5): DSGVTQTPKHLITATGQRVTLRCSPRSGDLSVYWYQQSLDQGLQFLIQYYNGEERAKGNILERFSAQQFPDLHSELNLSSLELGDSALYFCASSPAGNQPQHFGDGTRLSIL.

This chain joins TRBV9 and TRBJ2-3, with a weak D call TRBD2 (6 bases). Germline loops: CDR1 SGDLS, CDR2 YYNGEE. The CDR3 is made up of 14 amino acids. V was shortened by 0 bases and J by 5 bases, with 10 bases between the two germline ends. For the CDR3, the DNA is TGTGCCAGCAGCGTAGAACTAGCTATAGATACGCAGTATTTT. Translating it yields CASSVELAIDTQYF.

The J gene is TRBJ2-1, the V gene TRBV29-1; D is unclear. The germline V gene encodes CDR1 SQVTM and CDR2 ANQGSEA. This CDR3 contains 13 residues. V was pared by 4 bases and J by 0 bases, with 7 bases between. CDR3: CSVVDTSYNEQFF. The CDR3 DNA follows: TGCAGCGTTGTTGACACCTCCTACAATGAGCAGTTCTTC.

The CDR3 is CASSEDERDRGLNTGELFF. The CDR3 DNA reads as TGTGCCAGCAGTGAAGACGAAAGGGACAGGGGACTCAACACCGGGGAGCTGTTTTTT. This chain links TRBV2 with TRBJ2-2; 10 bases line up with TRBD1. Germline assignment: CDR1 SNHLY and CDR2 FYNNEI. CDR3 length: 19 amino acids. Trimming cost V 1 base and J 2 bases; bases outside gene matches: 10.

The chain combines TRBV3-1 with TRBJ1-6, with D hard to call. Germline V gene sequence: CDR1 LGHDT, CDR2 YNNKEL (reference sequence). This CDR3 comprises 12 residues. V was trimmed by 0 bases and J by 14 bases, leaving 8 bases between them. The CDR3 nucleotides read TGTGCCAGCAGCCAAGACAAGGCCACCCTCCACTTT. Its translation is CASSQDKATLHF. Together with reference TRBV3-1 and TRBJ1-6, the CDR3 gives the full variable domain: DTAVSQTPKYLVTQMGNDKSIKCEQNLGHDTMYWYKQDSKKFLKIMFSYNNKELIINETVPNRFSPKSPDKAHLNLHINSLELGDSAVYFCASSQDKATLHFGNGTRLTVT.

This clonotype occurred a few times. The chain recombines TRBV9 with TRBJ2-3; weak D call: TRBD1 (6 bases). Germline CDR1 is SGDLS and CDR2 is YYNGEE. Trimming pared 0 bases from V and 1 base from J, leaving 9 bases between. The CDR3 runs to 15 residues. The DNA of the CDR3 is TGTGCCAGCAGCGTAGGTGGGGGCGGCACAGATACGCAGTATTTT. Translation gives CASSVGGGGTDTQYF. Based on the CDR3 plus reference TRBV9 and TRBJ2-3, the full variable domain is DSGVTQTPKHLITATGQRVTLRCSPRSGDLSVYWYQQSLDQGLQFLIQYYNGEERAKGNILERFSAQQFPDLHSELNLSSLELGDSALYFCASSVGGGGTDTQYFGPGTRLTVL.

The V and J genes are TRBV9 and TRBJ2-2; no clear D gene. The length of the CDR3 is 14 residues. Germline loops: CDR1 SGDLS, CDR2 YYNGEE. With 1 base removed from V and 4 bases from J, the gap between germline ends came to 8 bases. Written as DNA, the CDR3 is TGTGCCAGCAGCGTATCTAGTGGCACCGGGGAGCTGTTTTTT. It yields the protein CASSVSSGTGELFF.

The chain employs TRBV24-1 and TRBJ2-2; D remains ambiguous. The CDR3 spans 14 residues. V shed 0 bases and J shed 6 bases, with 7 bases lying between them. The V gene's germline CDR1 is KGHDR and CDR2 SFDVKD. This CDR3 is CATSDLVQPGELFF. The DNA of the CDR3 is TGTGCCACCAGTGATTTGGTGCAGCCCGGGGAGCTGTTTTTT.

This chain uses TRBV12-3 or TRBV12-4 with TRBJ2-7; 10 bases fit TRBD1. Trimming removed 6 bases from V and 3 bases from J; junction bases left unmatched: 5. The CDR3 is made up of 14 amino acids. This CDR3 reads CASRQTGGNYEQYF. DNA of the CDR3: TGTGCCAGCAGGCAGACAGGGGGCAACTACGAGCAGTACTTC.

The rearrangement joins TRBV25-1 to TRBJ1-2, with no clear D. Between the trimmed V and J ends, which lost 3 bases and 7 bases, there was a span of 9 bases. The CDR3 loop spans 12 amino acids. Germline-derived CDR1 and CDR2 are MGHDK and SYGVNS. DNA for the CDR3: TGTGCCAGCAGTGATGGCGGCCTTGGCTACACCTTC. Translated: CASSDGGLGYTF.

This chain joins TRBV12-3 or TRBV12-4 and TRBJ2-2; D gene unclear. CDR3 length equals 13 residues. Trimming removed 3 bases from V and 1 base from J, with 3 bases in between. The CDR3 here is CASSFRNTGELFF. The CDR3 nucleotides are TGTGCCAGCAGTTTCAGGAACACCGGGGAGCTGTTTTTT.

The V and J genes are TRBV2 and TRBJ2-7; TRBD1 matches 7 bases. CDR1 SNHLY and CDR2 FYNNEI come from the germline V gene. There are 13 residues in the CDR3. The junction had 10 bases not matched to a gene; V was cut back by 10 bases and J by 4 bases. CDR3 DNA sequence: TGTGCCAATACCGGGACAGCAACGTACGAGCAGTACTTC. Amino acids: CANTGTATYEQYF.